These T cell receptor beta chains were read from a single sample in a study of cytomegalovirus exposure and HLA in healthy donors. Here immunoSEQ multiplex PCR was the method, and the copy in TCRdb shows in-frame clones only, minus some. Of some 130,000 clones in the sample, 79% were seen once. The sample consisted of PBMCs. Every receptor here comes from a man aged 40-49 years in good health and CMV-seropositive. Each CDR3 is given with its conserved first and last residue. A D gene is named only where the DNA matches it firmly. Expanded clones are given a class, and other clones once, few, many or no size at all.

abundance,d_gene,v_gene,j_gene,CDR3nt,CDR3aa
NA,NA,TRBV10-1,TRBJ1-2,TGCGCCAGCAGTCGGACAGTGAACTATGGCTACACCTTC,CASSRTVNYGYTF
NA,NA,TRBV4-1,TRBJ1-1,TGCGCCAGCAGCCCCAGGGACATAAACACTGAAGCTTTCTTT,CASSPRDINTEAFF
NA,NA,TRBV11-2,TRBJ1-6,TGTGCCAGCAGCTTAGATCTCCCACAGCTGGGCTCACCCCTCCACTTT,CASSLDLPQLGSPLHF
few,NA,TRBV5-1,TRBJ1-1,TGCGCCAGCAGCTTAGGCACAGGGCAGAGGAACACTGAAGCTTTCTTT,CASSLGTGQRNTEAFF
NA,NA,TRBV27,TRBJ2-5,TGTGCCAGCAGTTTATCTACTAGGGGGGAGACCCAGTACTTC,CASSLSTRGETQYF
NA,NA,TRBV15,TRBJ1-1,TGTGCCACCAGCAGAGACTTGGGACACGGAGTAGCTTTCTTT,CATSRDLGHGVAFF
NA,TRBD1,TRBV29-1,TRBJ2-5,TGCAGCGTCCACCGGACAGGGCCTCCGGAGACCCAGTACTTC,CSVHRTGPPETQYF
NA,NA,TRBV7-9,TRBJ2-3,TGTGCCAGCAGCTCATCAGATACGCAGTATTTT,CASSSSDTQYF
NA,NA,TRBV19,TRBJ1-2,TGTGCCAGTAACCGGGACACCGACTATGGCTACACCTTC,CASNRDTDYGYTF
NA,TRBD1,TRBV7-3,TRBJ2-6,TGTGCCAGCAGCGTCCAGACAGGGATCGGGGCCAACGTCCTGACTTTC,CASSVQTGIGANVLTF
once,TRBD2,TRBV4-2,TRBJ2-2,TGTGCCAGCAGCCAGGTTCTAGCGGGAGATCCCGGGGAGCTGTTTTTT,CASSQVLAGDPGELFF
NA,TRBD2,TRBV28,TRBJ2-7,TGTGCCAGCAGTTTAGGGACTAGCTCCTACGAGCAGTACTTC,CASSLGTSSYEQYF
few,TRBD1,TRBV27,TRBJ1-2,TGTGCCAGCAGGCCGGCCGGGACAGGGGGCGGCTATGGCTACACCTTC,CASRPAGTGGGYGYTF
NA,TRBD1,TRBV6-5,TRBJ2-7,TGTGCCAGCAGTCTTCGGGACAGGGGGGCCTACGAGCAGTACTTC,CASSLRDRGAYEQYF
NA,NA,TRBV5-1,TRBJ2-2,TGCGCCAGCAGGCAGGCGAACACCGGGGAGCTGTTTTTT,CASRQANTGELFF
once,NA,TRBV5-1,TRBJ2-1,TGCGCCAGCAGCTTGGACGGGAGTAGTCCCTACAATGAGCAGTTCTTC,CASSLDGSSPYNEQFF
NA,NA,TRBV7-2,TRBJ1-5,TGTGCCAGCAGCCCCAGGAACCTTAATCAGCCCCAGCATTTT,CASSPRNLNQPQHF
NA,TRBD2,TRBV28,TRBJ2-7,TGTGCCAGCAGAGGGACTAGCGAAACCTACGAGCAGTACTTC,CASRGTSETYEQYF
NA,NA,TRBV19,TRBJ1-2,TGTGCCAGTAGGAAAGACTGGGAGGAAAGCTACACCTTC,CASRKDWEESYTF
NA,NA,TRBV5-1,TRBJ1-6,TGCGCCAGCAGCTTGGATTTCGGAGTTAGGTCTTCACCCCTCCACTTT,CASSLDFGVRSSPLHF
NA,TRBD2,TRBV7-3,TRBJ2-7,TGTGCCAGCAGCTATGGGACTAGCGGGAGCCACGAGCAGTACTTC,CASSYGTSGSHEQYF
NA,TRBD2,TRBV27,TRBJ2-2,TGTGCCAGCAGTCCACGGGGGGGGACGGCCGGGGAGCTGTTTTTT,CASSPRGGTAGELFF
NA,NA,TRBV7-9,TRBJ2-1,TGTGCCAGCAGCTCGACAGGAGATGAGCAGTTCTTC,CASSSTGDEQFF